Each of the 18 T cell receptor beta chains below was sequenced from the same sample in a study of shared clonotypes between healthy human individuals (dated by TCRdb to the early 2020s). Libraries were made using the immunoSEQ multiplex PCR assay. TCRdb stores this immuneACCESS table with in-frame sequences only. Part of the clones is absent; in the studies checked, under half of the shortfall reflects unresolved V genes, and no reason is known for the rest. A total of hundreds of thousands of clones appear in this sample, roughly four fifths of them only once. The ten largest make up more than 10% of the sample. Sequenced material: PBMCs. These receptors were collected from a middle-aged woman in good health. Some clones in this sample may be carry-over from other donors' samples.

The gene calls are TRBV4-3 and TRBJ2-3; D uncertain. This CDR3 region has 15 residues. Trimming cost V 2 bases and J 1 base, with 10 bases left between them. CDR1 is LGHNA and CDR2 is YSLEER in the germline V gene. CDR3 loop: CASSQSPTRTDTQYF. CDR3 bases: TGCGCCAGCAGCCAATCTCCTACCCGCACAGATACGCAGTATTTT.

The chain is built from TRBV6-5 and TRBJ2-7; 8 bases agree with TRBD1. With V trimmed by 8 bases and J by 2 bases, 5 bases remained unmatched. The CDR3 has 13 amino acids. Germline assignment: CDR1 MNHEY and CDR2 SVGAGI. CDR3 sequence: CASRDRLTYEQYF. The CDR3 bases are TGTGCCAGCCGGGACAGGCTAACCTACGAGCAGTACTTC.

The rearrangement uses TRBV6-6 and TRBJ2-7; 10 nucleotides match TRBD2. Germline loops: CDR1 MNHNY, CDR2 SVGAGI (reference sequence). The CDR3 has 16 amino acids. Germline trimming cut 2 bases from V and 5 bases from J; bases unmatched to any gene: 9. This CDR3 is CASSYRLAGAPHEQYF. The DNA of the CDR3 is TGTGCCAGCAGTTACCGGCTAGCGGGAGCCCCCCACGAGCAGTACTTC.

Worth noting for this clone: Other DNA variants within this sample encode the same CDR3. The chain is built from TRBV5-4 and TRBJ1-1, with TRBD1 matching 8 bases. CDR3 length: 13 residues. The germline gives CDR1 SGHNT, CDR2 YYREEE (reference sequence). V lost 3 bases and J lost 6; bases outside the gene matches: 4. The CDR3 here is CASSSTGVAEAFF. CDR3 DNA: TGTGCCAGCAGCTCGACAGGGGTCGCTGAAGCTTTCTTT.

V gene TRBV14 combines with J gene TRBJ2-7; D is unclear. The germline V gene encodes CDR1 SGHDN and CDR2 FVKESK. The CDR3 consists of 11 residues. Trimming pared 2 bases from V and 3 bases from J, leaving 2 bases between. In DNA form, the CDR3 reads TGTGCCAGCAGCCAATACTACGAGCAGTACTTC. It yields the protein CASSQYYEQYF. Full variable domain (rest looked up from reference TRBV14 and TRBJ2-7): EAGVTQFPSHSVIEKGQTVTLRCDPISGHDNLYWYRRVMGKEIKFLLHFVKESKQDESGMPNNRFLAERTGGTYSTLKVQPAELEDSGVYFCASSQYYEQYFGPGTRLTVT.

The V gene is TRBV4-1, the J gene TRBJ2-1; D is undetermined. This CDR3 has 17 amino acids. The germline CDR1 and CDR2 sequences are MGHRA and YSYEKL. Trimming stripped 2 bases from V and 2 bases from J, with 16 bases between. The CDR3 loop is CASSQRLADVPYNEQFF. The CDR3 nucleotides read TGCGCCAGCAGCCAACGGTTGGCGGACGTCCCCTACAATGAGCAGTTCTTC.

The table lists this clone with a few counts. The V call is TRBV19, the J call TRBJ1-2, with D possibly being TRBD1 (6 bases). The CDR3 covers 13 residues. Germline values: CDR1 LNHDA, CDR2 SQIVND (reference sequence). V lost 6 bases, J lost 6 bases, and 14 bases lay in between. The CDR3 loop is CASSFQGSHGYTF. The DNA for the CDR3 is TGTGCCAGTAGCTTCCAGGGGAGCCATGGCTACACCTTC.

The chain combines TRBV5-1 with TRBJ2-2; D might be TRBD2 (5 bases). Germline assignment: CDR1 SGHRS and CDR2 YFSETQ. The CDR3 has 13 residues. V was shortened by 3 bases and J by 5 bases, with 8 bases between the two germline ends. This chain's CDR3 is CASSSGETGELFF. The CDR3 DNA sequence: TGCGCCAGCAGCTCCGGGGAGACCGGGGAGCTGTTTTTT.

In DNA, the CDR3 is TGTGCCAGCAGTGGGGGGCGGACAGGCTCCAGCACAGATACGCAGTATTTT. Its protein product is CASSGGRTGSSTDTQYF. The chain joins TRBV28 to TRBJ2-3, with D possibly TRBD1 on 7 matching bases. V lost 5 bases, J lost 0 bases, and 18 bases lay in between. Germline V CDR1 and CDR2: MDHEN, SYDVKM. The CDR3 extends over 17 amino acids.

The rearrangement joins TRBV5-6 to TRBJ1-2; no clear D gene. V gave up 0 bases and J gave up 8 bases, with 11 bases separating them. The V gene's germline CDR1 is SGHDT and CDR2 YYEEEE. The length of the CDR3 is 13 residues. CDR3 residues: CASSLARGLGYTF. CDR3 coding DNA: TGTGCCAGCAGCTTGGCGAGAGGGTTAGGCTACACCTTC.

The chain is built from TRBV15 and TRBJ2-7, with D uncertain. Germline-derived CDR1 and CDR2 are LNHNV and YYDKDF (reference sequence). The CDR3 extends over 13 amino acids. The germline V and J ends were trimmed by 1 base and 3 bases, with 7 bases remaining between them. As DNA, the CDR3 is TGTGCCACCAGCAGAGTACAGAGCTACGAGCAGTACTTC. This translates into CATSRVQSYEQYF.

This clone was recorded a few times. The rearrangement joins TRBV29-1 to TRBJ2-1; 9 bases fit TRBD2. Germline trimming cut 6 bases from V and 6 bases from J; bases unmatched to any gene: 15. This CDR3 spans 16 amino acids. Germline V gene lookup returns CDR1 SQVTM and CDR2 ANQGSEA. CDR3 in amino acids: CSVVPPPSGKSNEQFF. The CDR3 region has the DNA TGCAGCGTAGTCCCCCCCCCTAGCGGGAAATCCAATGAGCAGTTCTTC.

The V and J genes are TRBV10-3 and TRBJ2-7; D is unclear. The CDR3 is made up of 15 amino acids. CDR1 ENHRY and CDR2 SYGVKD come from the germline V gene. V lost 1 base, J lost 2 bases, and 12 bases lay in between. CDR3 sequence (DNA): TGTGCCATCAGTGAGTTAAGACAACTACCCTACGAGCAGTACTTC. Amino acids: CAISELRQLPYEQYF.

The genes are TRBV30 and TRBJ1-4; 7 bases agree with TRBD1. The germline gives CDR1 GTSNPN, CDR2 SVGIG (reference sequence). CDR3 length: 14 amino acids. The V gene end was trimmed by 3 bases and the J gene end by 5 bases; junction bases not matched to a gene: 6. The CDR3, as DNA: TGTGCCTGGAGCGGGACAGCGACAAATGAAAAACTGTTTTTT. Its translation: CAWSGTATNEKLFF. Full variable domain (rest looked up from reference TRBV30 and TRBJ1-4): SQTIHQWPATLVQPVGSPLSLECTVEGTSNPNLYWYRQAAGRGLQLLFYSVGIGQISSEVPQNLSASRPQDRQFILSSKKLLLSDSGFYLCAWSGTATNEKLFFGSGTQLSVL.

The V and J genes are TRBV5-1 and TRBJ2-5; 7 bases line up with TRBD1. This CDR3 contains 15 residues. The germline CDR1 and CDR2 sequences are SGHRS and YFSETQ. V dropped 3 bases and J dropped 6; count of bases not matched to a gene: 11. CDR3 sequence: CASSYRGVVSQTQYF. The CDR3 bases are TGCGCCAGCAGCTACAGGGGTGTCGTCTCTCAGACCCAGTACTTC.

This clone was found a few times. The chain carries TRBV27 and TRBJ2-7; TRBD2 matches at 11 bases. Germline lookup yields CDR1 MNHEY and CDR2 SMNVEV (reference sequence). J gave up 4 bases and V 10 bases, and 15 bases lay outside the gene matches. The CDR3 is made up of 16 amino acids. The CDR3 region has the DNA TGTGCCAACCCGACTAGCGGGGATAGGGTGAAATACGAGCAGTACTTC. Its protein is CANPTSGDRVKYEQYF.

The sample holds a few counts of this clone. This same CDR3 is encoded by further DNA sequences in the sample. DNA for the CDR3: TGTGCCAGCAGCCCGGGGAGGGAGACCCAGTACTTC. It specifies CASSPGRETQYF. The chain joins TRBV2 to TRBJ2-5; maybe TRBD2 (6 bases). CDR1 and CDR2 from the germline V gene are SNHLY and FYNNEI. CDR3 length: 12 amino acids. V dropped 6 bases and J dropped 5 bases, with 10 bases sitting between them.

A remark on this clone: A much larger clone is a single base away; this may be a read error. J is TRBJ1-3 and V is TRBV30, with D tentatively TRBD1 (5 bases). Germline values: CDR1 GTSNPN, CDR2 SVGIG (reference sequence). This CDR3 has 14 amino acids. With 1 base removed from V and 1 base from J, the gap between germline ends came to 8 bases. In nucleotides, the CDR3 is TGTGCCTGGAGTGGAAGGGGATCTGGAAACACCATATATTTT. Translating it yields CAWSGRGSGNTIYF.